This is a list of T cell receptor beta chains from one sample in a study of CD4 T cells in relation to SARS-CoV-2 and coronaviruses. TCRdb's table, derived via immunoSEQ multiplex PCR, lists solely in-frame clones and lacks some. The sample consists of roughly 20,000 clones, roughly 62% of them appearing once. The antigens of these receptors remain unknown. Sequenced: CD4+ T cells from PBMCs, cultured in vitro. These receptors all stem from a human donor in good health. CDR3s include the opening cysteine and the closing phenylalanine or tryptophan. The D gene is left open where the match is weak. Some rows mark clone size as missing; the rest say once, few, many or name a class of expanded clone.

j_call | clone_size | v_call | d_call | cdr3_nt | cdr3_aa
TRBJ2-3 | few | TRBV5-1 | TRBD2 | TGCGCCAGCAGCTTGGGGCGCGGGGGAGATACGCAGTATTTT | CASSLGRGGDTQYF
TRBJ2-5 | - | TRBV6-6 | - | TGTGCCAGCAGGATAAAAAGAGAGACCCAGTACTTC | CASRIKRETQYF
TRBJ2-5 | - | TRBV6-5 | TRBD2 | TGTGCCAGCAGCCCGGGACTAGCGGGAATTGCCCAGTACTTC | CASSPGLAGIAQYF
TRBJ1-5 | - | TRBV6-5 | TRBD1 | TGTGCCAGCAGCACTACAGGGGAAGGGGGTCAGCCCCAGCATTTT | CASSTTGEGGQPQHF
TRBJ1-2 | - | TRBV5-4 | TRBD1 | TGTGCCAGCAGCATTAGACAGGGAGTTGACTATGGCTACACCTTC | CASSIRQGVDYGYTF
TRBJ2-5 | - | TRBV19 | - | TGTGCCAGTAGTATAGTCGCGGAGGGGGGAGAGACCCAGTACTTC | CASSIVAEGGETQYF
TRBJ1-4 | - | TRBV9 | TRBD1 | TGTGCCAGCAGCGCAGAGGGGACAGGCAGAGGGGATGAAAAACTGTTTTTT | CASSAEGTGRGDEKLFF
TRBJ2-7 | few | TRBV5-4 | - | TGTGCCAGCAGCTTGAACAGGGACTCCTACGAGCAGTACTTC | CASSLNRDSYEQYF
TRBJ2-5 | - | TRBV3-1/TRBV3-2 | - | TGTGCCAGCAGCAACAGGAGGGAGACCCAGTACTTC | CASSNRRETQYF
TRBJ1-3 | - | TRBV6-2/TRBV6-3 | - | TGTGCCAGCAGTTTAAGCCCAGGACGGCGAAGGCGCAATTCTGGAAACACCATATATTTT | CASSLSPGRRRRNSGNTIYF
TRBJ2-7 | - | TRBV27 | - | TGTGCCAGCAGTTTATACAAGGCCGGGGGGCGACGGTACGAGCAGTACTTC | CASSLYKAGGRRYEQYF
TRBJ1-4 | - | TRBV5-8 | - | TGTGCCAGCAGCTTGAAGGGGGAGGCTAATGAAAAACTGTTTTTT | CASSLKGEANEKLFF
TRBJ2-3 | - | TRBV5-1 | TRBD1 | TGCGCCAGCAGCCCTGGACAGGGGGTCACAGATACGCAGTATTTT | CASSPGQGVTDTQYF
TRBJ2-5 | - | TRBV7-2 | - | TGTGCCAGCAGCAATAGGGAGACCCAGTACTTC | CASSNRETQYF
TRBJ2-1 | - | TRBV9 | - | TGTGCCAGCAGCGGAAACGGAGAATCCTACAATGAGCAGTTCTTC | CASSGNGESYNEQFF
TRBJ1-4 | few | TRBV18 | TRBD1 | TGTGCCAGCTCACCACCGGGACAGGGGGCCAGAAATGAAAAACTGTTTTTT | CASSPPGQGARNEKLFF
TRBJ1-1 | - | TRBV6-5 | - | TGTGCCAGCAGTTGGCAGGGTTCTCAGGCTGAAGCTTTCTTT | CASSWQGSQAEAFF
TRBJ2-5 | - | TRBV5-1 | - | TGCGCCAGCAGCCCCCCGATTGAGCAAGATCCTGAAGAGACCCAGTACTTC | CASSPPIEQDPEETQYF
TRBJ1-2 | - | TRBV7-2 | - | TGTGCCAGCACACTATGGGACGTCACTACGCCCCCTAACTATGGCTACACCTTC | CASTLWDVTTPPNYGYTF
TRBJ2-7 | - | TRBV10-3 | TRBD2 | TGTGCCATCAGTGATCCAGCGGGGGGCGACGAGCAGTACTTC | CAISDPAGGDEQYF
TRBJ2-3 | - | TRBV5-1 | TRBD2 | TGCGCCAGCAGCTTGTCTAGCGGGAGTAAAACAGATACGCAGTATTTT | CASSLSSGSKTDTQYF
TRBJ2-1 | few | TRBV10-1 | - | TGCGCCAGCAGTGTTGGGGGCCAAGGGGATGAGCAGTTCTTC | CASSVGGQGDEQFF
TRBJ1-1 | - | TRBV12-3/TRBV12-4 | TRBD1 | TGTGCCAGCAGTCTTCCGGACAGGGAAGCTTTCTTT | CASSLPDREAFF
TRBJ2-1 | - | TRBV4-2 | TRBD2 | TGTGCCAGCAGCCAAGTGGCACTAGCGGGAGTAAATGAGCAGTTCTTC | CASSQVALAGVNEQFF
TRBJ2-3 | - | TRBV19 | TRBD2 | TGTGCCAGCACTAGCGGGGGGGCCCAAGATACGCAGTATTTT | CASTSGGAQDTQYF
TRBJ2-3 | - | TRBV5-1 | - | TGCGCCAGCAGCGCGGACGTGGGCACAGATACGCAGTATTTT | CASSADVGTDTQYF
TRBJ2-7 | - | TRBV5-1 | - | TGCGCCAGCAGCTTGGAAAGAGCGAGCGTCTACGAGCAGTACTTC | CASSLERASVYEQYF
TRBJ2-1 | - | TRBV11-2 | TRBD2 | TGTGCCAGCAGCACTCAAGCGGGAGTAGCCTACAATGAGCAGTTCTTC | CASSTQAGVAYNEQFF
TRBJ1-2 | - | TRBV2 | - | TGTGCCAGCAGTACCGGGGCAGACTATGGCTACACCTTC | CASSTGADYGYTF
TRBJ1-1 | - | TRBV4-3 | - | TGCGCCAGCAGCCAAGAGGCCAGGCGGAACACTGAAGCTTTCTTT | CASSQEARRNTEAFF
TRBJ2-1 | once | TRBV4-3 | - | TGCGCCAGCAGCCAAGAACCGGGGGAGCAGTTCTTC | CASSQEPGEQFF
TRBJ2-3 | - | TRBV9 | - | TGTGCCAGCAGCCAGGGACTTAATCCTAGCACAGATACGCAGTATTTT | CASSQGLNPSTDTQYF
TRBJ2-5 | - | TRBV7-7 | - | TGTGCCAGCAGCTTCGGACAGGCGGGGGAGACCCAGTACTTC | CASSFGQAGETQYF
TRBJ2-7 | few | TRBV7-9 | TRBD1 | TGTGCCAGCAGCCGGACAGGGTACGAGCAGTACTTC | CASSRTGYEQYF
TRBJ2-7 | - | TRBV7-8 | TRBD2 | TGTGCCAGCAGCTTTAGCGGGGGGGCCGACGAGCAGTACTTC | CASSFSGGADEQYF
TRBJ1-2 | once | TRBV7-2 | - | TGTGCCAGCAGCCCCCCCGGGGTGGATGGCTACACCTTC | CASSPPGVDGYTF
TRBJ1-2 | - | TRBV19 | TRBD1 | TGTGCCAGTACCGCGGGACAGGAATTCTATGGCTACACCTTC | CASTAGQEFYGYTF
TRBJ2-2 | few | TRBV24-1 | TRBD1 | TGTGCCACCAGTGCAGGGGGCGTTGGCGGGGAGCTGTTTTTT | CATSAGGVGGELFF